The 24 T cell receptor beta chains below all came from one sample that was sequenced in a study of siplizumab effects on memory and regulatory T cells. Assay: immunoSEQ multiplex PCR; the TCRdb copy retains only in-frame clones and omits some. The sample holds approximately 48,000 clones, about 94% seen once. Sequencing was performed on CD8+ T cells sorted from blood. The receptor source for this set is a human donor in good health.

The CDR3 DNA sequence: TGTGCCAGCAGCCAAGATACGCGATACGAGCAGTACTTC. It yields the protein CASSQDTRYEQYF. V usage is TRBV14 and J usage is TRBJ2-7; D uncertain. The germline gives CDR1 SGHDN, CDR2 FVKESK. There are 13 residues in the CDR3. Trimming stripped 0 bases from V and 4 bases from J, with 7 bases between.

The chain employs TRBV10-1 and TRBJ1-1; weak D call: TRBD1 (5 bases). CDR3 size: 13 residues. The V end lost 4 bases, the J end lost 1 base, and 7 bases lay between the germline ends. Germline assignment: CDR1 WNHNN and CDR2 SYGVQD (reference sequence). The CDR3 bases are TGCGCCAGCAGTGTGACAGCGAACACTGAAGCTTTCTTT. Its protein is CASSVTANTEAFF.

The chain combines TRBV10-3 with TRBJ2-2; D may be TRBD1 (6 bases). Trimming left V 6 bases short and J 5 bases short, with 10 bases between. The CDR3 has 13 residues. Germline V gives CDR1 ENHRY, CDR2 SYGVKD. The CDR3 sequence is CAIRADRTGELFF. CDR3 coding DNA: TGTGCCATCAGGGCCGACAGGACCGGGGAGCTGTTTTTT.

J is TRBJ1-5 and V is TRBV10-3, with D perhaps matching TRBD1 (6 bases). The V and J ends lost 0 bases and 6 bases respectively, with 12 bases between them. Germline CDR1 and CDR2: ENHRY and SYGVKD. This CDR3 comprises 15 residues. The CDR3 DNA follows: TGTGCCATCAGTGAGTCGGGCCAGGGGATTCAGCCCCAGCATTTT. Its protein product is CAISESGQGIQPQHF.

This sequence joins TRBV10-1 and TRBJ2-1; 10 nucleotides agree with TRBD2. The V segment lost 0 bases and the J segment 7 bases; nucleotides outside the gene matches: 9. Germline V gives CDR1 WNHNN, CDR2 SYGVQD (reference sequence). The CDR3 length is 17 residues. This chain's CDR3 is CASSESGAGGLINEQFF. CDR3 DNA: TGCGCCAGCAGTGAGTCTGGAGCGGGAGGGCTTATTAATGAGCAGTTCTTC.

This clone was recorded once. The chain couples TRBV4-1 to TRBJ1-2; weak D call: TRBD1 (5 bases). CDR3 length: 15 residues. Germline V gene sequence: CDR1 MGHRA, CDR2 YSYEKL. The ends were cut back, 1 base at V and 0 bases at J, with 9 bases in the middle. This CDR3 reads CASSQVQDPNYGYTF. The DNA for the CDR3 is TGCGCCAGCAGCCAAGTACAGGACCCTAACTATGGCTACACCTTC.

V is TRBV9 and J is TRBJ2-1; 11 bases align to TRBD2. With V trimmed by 4 bases and J by 7 bases, 10 bases remained unmatched. Per germline, CDR1 SGDLS and CDR2 YYNGEE. The CDR3 is 16 residues long. The CDR3 protein is CASSTHSGREWNEQFF. The CDR3 region has the DNA TGTGCCAGCAGCACCCATAGCGGGAGGGAGTGGAATGAGCAGTTCTTC.

V is TRBV9 and J is TRBJ1-5; perhaps TRBD1 as D (5 bases). V was cut by 1 base and J by 7 bases, with 12 bases left in between. CDR3 length: 14 amino acids. The V gene's germline CDR1 is SGDLS and CDR2 YYNGEE. DNA of the CDR3: TGTGCCAGCAGCGTATGGGGCGAGGGGCAGCCCCAGCATTTT. Translated: CASSVWGEGQPQHF. Based on the CDR3 plus reference TRBV9 and TRBJ1-5, the full variable domain is DSGVTQTPKHLITATGQRVTLRCSPRSGDLSVYWYQQSLDQGLQFLIQYYNGEERAKGNILERFSAQQFPDLHSELNLSSLELGDSALYFCASSVWGEGQPQHFGDGTRLSIL.

The J gene is TRBJ2-1, the V gene TRBV4-1; 10 positions agree with TRBD1. This CDR3 contains 16 residues. Germline CDR1 reads MGHRA; CDR2 reads YSYEKL. The V segment lost 0 bases and the J segment 15 bases; nucleotides outside the gene matches: 14. The CDR3 DNA reads TGCGCCAGCAGCCAAGATTTAGACAGGGGGCGCATGTATCCGTTCTTC. Translated: CASSQDLDRGRMYPFF.

CDR3 bases: TGCGCCAGCAGCCAAGATCGGGGTCAGGGCCACGAGACCCAGTACTTC. Translation gives CASSQDRGQGHETQYF. The V call is TRBV4-1, the J call TRBJ2-5; tentatively, D is TRBD1 or TRBD2 (5 bases each). The CDR3 loop spans 16 amino acids. Trimming stripped 0 bases from V and 5 bases from J, with 16 bases between. CDR1 is MGHRA and CDR2 is YSYEKL in the germline V gene.

This chain uses TRBV27 with TRBJ1-2; perhaps TRBD1 as D (5 bases). Germline lookup yields CDR1 MNHEY and CDR2 SMNVEV (reference sequence). The CDR3 loop spans 15 amino acids. The V end was cut by 8 bases, the J end by 0 bases, with 16 bases between. CDR3 loop: CASHPGGSPNYGYTF. The CDR3 DNA reads as TGTGCCAGCCACCCGGGGGGGAGCCCTAACTATGGCTACACCTTC.

The chain has TRBV4-1 and TRBJ2-7; TRBD2 might be the D (7 bases). Deletions cut 3 bases from V and 6 bases from J, with 18 bases between. Germline V gene sequence: CDR1 MGHRA, CDR2 YSYEKL. This CDR3 is 15 amino acids long. The CDR3 DNA sequence: TGCGCCAGCAGCCAGGGGGCCCAAAGCGGGATCGAGCAGTACTTC. This gives the protein CASSQGAQSGIEQYF.

The V gene is TRBV4-1, the J gene TRBJ1-3; no firm D call. Trimming shortened V by 1 base and J by 3 bases, and 10 bases separated the two germline ends. This CDR3 is built from 15 residues. From germline, CDR1 is MGHRA and CDR2 YSYEKL. Here the CDR3 DNA reads TGCGCCAGCAGCCAAGGGTCAGGACTTGGAAACACCATATATTTT. This sequence encodes CASSQGSGLGNTIYF.

The chain recombines TRBV14 with TRBJ1-1; D possibly corresponds to TRBD1 (5 bases). This CDR3 contains 17 residues. With 0 bases removed from V and 5 bases from J, the gap between germline ends came to 19 bases. CDR1 is SGHDN, CDR2 FVKESK, per germline. Here the CDR3 reads CASSQDPSGGGGTEAFF. CDR3 DNA sequence: TGTGCCAGCAGCCAAGATCCCTCGGGGGGGGGTGGTACTGAAGCTTTCTTT.

This CDR3 is CASSLILREGIYEQYF. CDR3 in DNA: TGTGCCAGCAGTTTAATTTTACGGGAGGGAATTTACGAGCAGTACTTC. The chain uses TRBV27 and TRBJ2-7; 8 bases are a match to TRBD2. Per germline, CDR1 MNHEY and CDR2 SMNVEV (reference sequence). V lost 2 bases to trimming and J lost 4 bases; unmatched junction nucleotides: 10. This CDR3 region has 16 residues.

The chain links TRBV6-5 to TRBJ1-5; D unclear. Deletions cut 4 bases from V and 4 bases from J, with 8 bases between. CDR1 and CDR2 from the germline V gene are MNHEY and SVGAGI. The CDR3 is 13 residues long. This CDR3 is CASSFRGNQPQHF. CDR3 in DNA: TGTGCCAGCAGTTTTCGGGGAAATCAGCCCCAGCATTTT.

The CDR3 spells CASSLERGDREAFF. The CDR3 bases are TGTGCCAGCAGCTTAGAGAGGGGGGACAGGGAAGCTTTCTTT. The genes are TRBV11-2 and TRBJ1-1; 8 positions match TRBD1. Per the germline V gene, CDR1 is SGHAT and CDR2 is FQNNGV. The CDR3 totals 14 residues. V trimming: 0 bases; J trimming: 8 bases; junction bases outside the gene matches: 5.

This chain links TRBV7-3 with TRBJ2-5; 9 positions agree with TRBD2. Germline trimming cut 5 bases from V and 5 bases from J; bases unmatched to any gene: 9. This CDR3 contains 15 residues. Per the germline V gene, CDR1 is SGHTA and CDR2 is FQGTGA. The CDR3 loop is CASSKTSGEGETQYF. Here the CDR3 DNA reads TGTGCCAGCAGCAAGACTAGCGGCGAGGGGGAGACCCAGTACTTC.

The chain joins TRBV10-2 to TRBJ1-2; 12 positions agree with TRBD1. CDR1 and CDR2 from the germline V gene are WSHSY and SAAADI. The length of the CDR3 is 15 residues. J lost 2 bases, V lost 6 bases, and 4 bases had no gene match. CDR3 nucleotides: TGCGCCAGCAGGTCCGGGACAGGGGGCAACTATGGCTACACCTTC. It codes for CASRSGTGGNYGYTF.

The J gene is TRBJ1-6, the V gene TRBV19; 12 nucleotides agree with TRBD1. This CDR3 has 18 amino acids. CDR1 is LNHDA, CDR2 SQIVND, per germline (reference sequence). The V segment lost 5 bases and the J segment 6 bases; nucleotides outside the gene matches: 11. Here the CDR3 DNA reads TGTGCCAGTAGTTTTCTCGCGGGACAGGGGGCGCTTAATTCACCCCTCCACTTT. This codes for CASSFLAGQGALNSPLHF.

The rearrangement joins TRBV7-3 to TRBJ1-1; D possibly corresponds to TRBD1 (6 bases). Trimming stripped 4 bases from V and 4 bases from J, with 16 bases between. Per the germline V gene, CDR1 is SGHTA and CDR2 is FQGTGA. There are 15 residues in the CDR3. CDR3 sequence reads: CASSSLGGGSTEAFF. CDR3 coding DNA: TGTGCCAGCAGCTCACTGGGGGGCGGTAGCACTGAAGCTTTCTTT.

The chain uses TRBV5-1 and TRBJ1-1; 9 bases match TRBD1. The length of the CDR3 is 14 residues. Trimming cost V 4 bases and J 2 bases; bases outside gene matches: 3. Looked up from germline, CDR1 is SGHRS and CDR2 is YFSETQ. The CDR3 bases are TGCGCCAGCAGCGTCACAGGGGGCAACACTGAAGCTTTCTTT. It encodes CASSVTGGNTEAFF. Full variable domain (rest looked up from reference TRBV5-1 and TRBJ1-1): KAGVTQTPRYLIKTRGQQVTLSCSPISGHRSVSWYQQTPGQGLQFLFEYFSETQRNKGNFPGRFSGRQFSNSRSEMNVSTLELGDSALYLCASSVTGGNTEAFFGQGTRLTVV.

This chain uses TRBV2 with TRBJ2-1, with D unclear. This CDR3 contains 12 residues. Trimming shortened V by 8 bases and J by 3 bases, and 8 bases separated the two germline ends. Looked up from germline, CDR1 is SNHLY and CDR2 is FYNNEI. This CDR3 is CASEYSYNEQFF. The CDR3 DNA reads TGTGCCAGCGAGTACAGCTACAATGAGCAGTTCTTC.

V usage is TRBV27 and J usage is TRBJ2-1; possibly TRBD2 for D (6 bases). The germline CDR1 and CDR2 sequences are MNHEY and SMNVEV (reference sequence). The CDR3 sequence is 13 residues long. V lost 6 bases, J lost 9 bases, and 15 bases lay in between. The CDR3: CASSGRRYTEQFF. CDR3 sequence (DNA): TGTGCCAGCAGCGGGAGAAGGTATACTGAGCAGTTCTTC.